The TCR beta chain described here comes from a study of cytomegalovirus exposure and HLA in healthy donors. The CDR3 contains 16 residues. The V end lost 5 bases, the J end lost 4 bases, and 21 bases lay between the germline ends. The germline V gene has CDR1 SGHTA and CDR2 FQGNSA. PCR primers comprised 60 Vbeta and 13 Jbeta primers. TCRdb's copy holds only in-frame clones and misses some; the assay was immunoSEQ multiplex PCR. The table has some 180,000 clones, around 80% seen once; the top ten hold 3.7%. Study-wide results and limits: Researchers counted over 150 TCR beta chains as cytomegalovirus-associated. Accurate prediction of HLA-A and HLA-B alleles (for most subjects) was reportedly achieved from TCR beta sequences. In a later analysis, DRB1 alleles had the most associated TCRs; HLA-C alleles the fewest.

Details on this clone: Its target is not known.

The material sequenced was PBMCs. The sequence was collected from a woman aged 60-70 years in good health and CMV-seropositive. The chain carries TRBV7-2 and TRBJ2-7; possibly TRBD2 for D (7 bases). The CDR3 sequence: CASSPRGRRGDYEQYF. The CDR3 DNA reads as TGTGCCAGCAGCCCGCGGGGGCGGAGAGGGGATTACGAGCAGTACTTC.